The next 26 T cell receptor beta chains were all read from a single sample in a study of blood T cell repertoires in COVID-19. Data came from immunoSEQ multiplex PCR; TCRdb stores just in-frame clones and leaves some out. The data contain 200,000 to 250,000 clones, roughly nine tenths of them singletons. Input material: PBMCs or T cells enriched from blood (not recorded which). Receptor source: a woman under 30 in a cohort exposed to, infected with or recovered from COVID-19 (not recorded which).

The CDR3 bases are TGTGCCAGTAGTATAGCGGTCCCGAGCAATGAGCAGTTCTTC. It translates to CASSIAVPSNEQFF. This rearrangement joins TRBV19 to TRBJ2-1, with no clear D. The length of the CDR3 is 14 residues. Germline V gives CDR1 LNHDA, CDR2 SQIVND (reference sequence). V gave up 1 base and J gave up 6 bases, with 10 bases separating them.

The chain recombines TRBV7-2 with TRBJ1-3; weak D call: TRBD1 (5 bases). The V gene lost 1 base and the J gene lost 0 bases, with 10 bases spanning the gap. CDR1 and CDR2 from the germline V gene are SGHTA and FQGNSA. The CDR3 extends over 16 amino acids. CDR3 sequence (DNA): TGTGCCAGCAGCTTAGACAGGCTACACTCTGGAAACACCATATATTTT. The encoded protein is CASSLDRLHSGNTIYF.

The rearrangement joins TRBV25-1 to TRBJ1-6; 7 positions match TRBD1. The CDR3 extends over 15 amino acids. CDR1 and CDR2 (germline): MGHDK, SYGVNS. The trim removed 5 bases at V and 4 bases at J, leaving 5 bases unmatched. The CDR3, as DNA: TGTGCCAGCAGTCCCGCACAGGGGTATAATTCACCCCTCCACTTT. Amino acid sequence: CASSPAQGYNSPLHF.

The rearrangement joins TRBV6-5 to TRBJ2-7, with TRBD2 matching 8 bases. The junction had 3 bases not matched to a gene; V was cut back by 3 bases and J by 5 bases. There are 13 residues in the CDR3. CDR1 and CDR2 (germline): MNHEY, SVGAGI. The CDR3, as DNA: TGTGCCAGCAGTTATCCGGGAGGGGACGAGCAGTACTTC. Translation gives CASSYPGGDEQYF.

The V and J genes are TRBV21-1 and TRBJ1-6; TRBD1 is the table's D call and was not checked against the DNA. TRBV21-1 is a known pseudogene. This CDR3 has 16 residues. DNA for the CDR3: TGTGCCAGCAGCCGACAGGGGAGCTCCTATAATTCACCCCTCCACTTT. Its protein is CASSRQGSSYNSPLHF.

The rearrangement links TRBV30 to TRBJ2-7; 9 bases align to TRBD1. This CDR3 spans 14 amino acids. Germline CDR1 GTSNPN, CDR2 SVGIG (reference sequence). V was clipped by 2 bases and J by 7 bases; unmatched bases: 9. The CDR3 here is CAWSPPGQGEEQYF. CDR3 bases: TGTGCCTGGAGTCCACCGGGACAGGGTGAAGAGCAGTACTTC.

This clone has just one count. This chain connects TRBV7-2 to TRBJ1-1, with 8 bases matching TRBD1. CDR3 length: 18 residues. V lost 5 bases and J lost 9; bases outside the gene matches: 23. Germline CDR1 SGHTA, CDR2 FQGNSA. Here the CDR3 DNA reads TGTGCCAGCAGCCTAACAGGGGGAAGAGGTCCCCGAAAGGGACAAGCTTTCTTT. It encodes CASSLTGGRGPRKGQAFF.

CDR3 loop: CASSAHGQGDTEAFF. The CDR3 coding sequence is TGTGCCAGCAGCGCCCATGGACAGGGCGACACTGAAGCTTTCTTT. The chain is built from TRBV9 and TRBJ1-1; 8 positions agree with TRBD1. The CDR3 spans 15 residues. Losses at the gene ends were 3 bases for V and 3 bases for J; bases not matched to a gene: 7. Germline V gene sequence: CDR1 SGDLS, CDR2 YYNGEE.

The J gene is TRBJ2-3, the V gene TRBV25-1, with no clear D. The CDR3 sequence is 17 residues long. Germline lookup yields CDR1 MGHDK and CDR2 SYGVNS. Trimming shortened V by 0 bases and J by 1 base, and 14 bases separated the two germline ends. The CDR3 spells CASSEYGTTVGTDTQYF. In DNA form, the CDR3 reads TGTGCCAGCAGTGAATACGGCACTACGGTAGGCACAGATACGCAGTATTTT.

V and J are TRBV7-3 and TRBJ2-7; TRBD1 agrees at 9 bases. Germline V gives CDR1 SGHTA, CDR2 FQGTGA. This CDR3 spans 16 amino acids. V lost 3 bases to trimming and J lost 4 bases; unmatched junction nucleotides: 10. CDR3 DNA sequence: TGTGCCAGCAGCTTTGGTCAAGCGGGACAGGGTTACGAGCAGTACTTC. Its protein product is CASSFGQAGQGYEQYF.

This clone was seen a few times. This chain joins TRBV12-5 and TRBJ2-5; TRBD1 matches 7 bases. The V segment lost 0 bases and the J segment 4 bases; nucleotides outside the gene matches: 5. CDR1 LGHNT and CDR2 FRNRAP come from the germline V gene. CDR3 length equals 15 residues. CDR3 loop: CASGLVQGGLETQYF. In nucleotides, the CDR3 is TGTGCTAGTGGTTTGGTACAAGGGGGCCTAGAGACCCAGTACTTC. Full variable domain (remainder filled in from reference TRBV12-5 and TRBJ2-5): DARVTQTPRHKVTEMGQEVTMRCQPILGHNTVFWYRQTMMQGLELLAYFRNRAPLDDSGMPKDRFSAEMPDATLATLKIQPSEPRDSAVYFCASGLVQGGLETQYFGPGTRLLVL.

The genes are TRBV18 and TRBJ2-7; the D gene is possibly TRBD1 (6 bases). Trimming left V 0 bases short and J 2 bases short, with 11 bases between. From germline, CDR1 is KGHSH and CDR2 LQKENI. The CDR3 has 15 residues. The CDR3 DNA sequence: TGTGCCAGCTCACCACCGGGACACGGTACCTACGAGCAGTACTTC. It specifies CASSPPGHGTYEQYF.

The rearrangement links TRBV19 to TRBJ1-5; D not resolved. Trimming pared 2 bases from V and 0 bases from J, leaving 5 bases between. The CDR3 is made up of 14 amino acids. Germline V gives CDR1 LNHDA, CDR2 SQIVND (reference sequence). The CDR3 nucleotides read TGTGCCAGTAGTATAAAACTTAGCAATCAGCCCCAGCATTTT. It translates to CASSIKLSNQPQHF.

This chain's CDR3 is CSVEAGGYGYTF. DNA for the CDR3: TGCAGCGTTGAAGCGGGGGGCTATGGCTACACCTTC. J is TRBJ1-2 and V is TRBV29-1, with a possible D match to TRBD1 (5 bases). The germline CDR1 and CDR2 sequences are SQVTM and ANQGSEA. The V gene lost 1 base and the J gene lost 4 bases, with 7 bases spanning the gap. The CDR3 is 12 residues long.

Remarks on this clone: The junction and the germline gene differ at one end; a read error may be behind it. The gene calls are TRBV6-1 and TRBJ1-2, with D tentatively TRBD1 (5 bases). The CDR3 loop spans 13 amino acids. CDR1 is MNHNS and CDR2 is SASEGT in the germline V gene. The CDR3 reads CASSQAGPYGYTF. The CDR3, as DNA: TGTGCCAGCAGTCAAGCGGGGCCTTATGGCTACACCTTC.

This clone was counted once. The DNA of the CDR3 is TGTGCCAGCAGCTTCGGGACAGGGGATACTGGCTACACCTTC. Translated: CASSFGTGDTGYTF. This chain links TRBV7-9 with TRBJ1-2; 10 bases are a match to TRBD1. V trimming: 3 bases; J trimming: 7 bases; junction bases outside the gene matches: 5. The CDR3 is 14 residues long. CDR1 is SEHNR and CDR2 is FQNEAQ in the germline V gene (reference sequence).

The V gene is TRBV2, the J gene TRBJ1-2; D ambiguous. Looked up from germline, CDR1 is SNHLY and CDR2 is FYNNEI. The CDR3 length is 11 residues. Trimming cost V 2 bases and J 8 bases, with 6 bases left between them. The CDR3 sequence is CASSESRGYTF. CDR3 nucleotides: TGTGCCAGCAGTGAATCACGGGGCTACACCTTC.

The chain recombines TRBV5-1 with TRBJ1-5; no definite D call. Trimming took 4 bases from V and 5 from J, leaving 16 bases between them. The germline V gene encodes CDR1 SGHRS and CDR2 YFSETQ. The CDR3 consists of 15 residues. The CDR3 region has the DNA TGCGCCAGCAGCCCGTATGGAGGCTACGATCAGCCCCAGCATTTT. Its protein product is CASSPYGGYDQPQHF.

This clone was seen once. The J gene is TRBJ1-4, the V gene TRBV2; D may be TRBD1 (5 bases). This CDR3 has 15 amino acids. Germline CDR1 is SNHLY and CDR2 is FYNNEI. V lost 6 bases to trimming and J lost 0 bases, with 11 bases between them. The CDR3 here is CASRGDSTTNEKLFF. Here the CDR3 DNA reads TGTGCCAGCAGAGGCGACAGTACAACTAATGAAAAACTGTTTTTT. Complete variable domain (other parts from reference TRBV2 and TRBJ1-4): EPEVTQTPSHQVTQMGQEVILRCVPISNHLYFYWYRQILGQKVEFLVSFYNNEISEKSEIFDDQFSVERPDGSNFTLKIRSTKLEDSAMYFCASRGDSTTNEKLFFGSGTQLSVL.

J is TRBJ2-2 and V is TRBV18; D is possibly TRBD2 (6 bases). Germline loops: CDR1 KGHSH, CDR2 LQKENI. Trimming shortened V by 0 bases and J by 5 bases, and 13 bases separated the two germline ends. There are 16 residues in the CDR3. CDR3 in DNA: TGTGCCAGCTCACCACCGGCTCCCGGAGGGACCGGGGAGCTGTTTTTT. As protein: CASSPPAPGGTGELFF.

Here the CDR3 reads CASSLAPGQPQHF. The DNA for the CDR3 is TGCGCCAGCAGCTTGGCTCCGGGTCAGCCCCAGCATTTT. The chain combines TRBV5-1 with TRBJ1-5, with no clear D. Germline V gene data show CDR1 as SGHRS and CDR2 as YFSETQ. Trimming took 0 bases from V and 6 from J, leaving 7 bases between them. This CDR3 is built from 13 residues.

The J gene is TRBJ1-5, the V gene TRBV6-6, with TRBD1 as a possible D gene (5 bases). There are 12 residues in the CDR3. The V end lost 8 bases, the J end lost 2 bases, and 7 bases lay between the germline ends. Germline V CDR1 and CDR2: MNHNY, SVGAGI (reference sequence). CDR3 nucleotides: TGTGCCAGCGGGGCGGGCAATCAGCCCCAGCATTTT. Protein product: CASGAGNQPQHF.

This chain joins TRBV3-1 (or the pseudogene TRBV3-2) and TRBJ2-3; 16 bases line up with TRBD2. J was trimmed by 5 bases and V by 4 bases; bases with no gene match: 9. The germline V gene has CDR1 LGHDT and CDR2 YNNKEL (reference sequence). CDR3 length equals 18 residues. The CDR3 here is CASSPGTSGRARGDTQYF. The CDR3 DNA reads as TGTGCCAGCAGCCCGGGGACTAGCGGGAGGGCCCGCGGAGATACGCAGTATTTT.

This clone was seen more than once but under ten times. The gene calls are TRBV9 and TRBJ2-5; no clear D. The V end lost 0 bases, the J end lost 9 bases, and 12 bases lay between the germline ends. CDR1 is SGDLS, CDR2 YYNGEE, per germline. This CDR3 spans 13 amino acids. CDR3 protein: CASSVATNQAQYF. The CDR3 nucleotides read TGTGCCAGCAGCGTAGCAACAAACCAGGCCCAGTACTTC.

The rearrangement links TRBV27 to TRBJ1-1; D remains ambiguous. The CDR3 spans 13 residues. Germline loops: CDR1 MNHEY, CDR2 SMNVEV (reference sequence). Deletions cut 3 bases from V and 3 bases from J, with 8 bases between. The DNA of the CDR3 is TGTGCCAGCAGTTTTCAGGCCGACACTGAAGCTTTCTTT. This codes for CASSFQADTEAFF.

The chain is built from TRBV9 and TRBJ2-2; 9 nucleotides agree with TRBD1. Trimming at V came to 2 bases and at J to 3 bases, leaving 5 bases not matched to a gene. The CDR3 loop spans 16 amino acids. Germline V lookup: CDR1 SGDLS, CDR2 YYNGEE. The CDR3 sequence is CASSVRTGAYTGELFF. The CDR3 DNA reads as TGTGCCAGCAGCGTTCGGACAGGGGCTTACACCGGGGAGCTGTTTTTT.